The 5 T cell receptor beta chains listed next were all sequenced from one sample in a study of spatial heterogeneity in lung cancer. TCRdb independently ran MiXCR on the 5' RACE reads; one entry per CDR3 protein. This table has under 150,000 distinct CDR3 sequences, under 14% appearing once. Regarding time point: blood at routine non-recurrence follow-up after resection. The material was PBMCs, obtained at follow-up. The receptor source for this set is a female donor with early-stage non-small cell lung cancer.

This clonotype was observed a handful of times. The chain's CDR3 is CVVRSGSTEAFF. The CDR3, as DNA: TGTGTCGTGAGGAGTGGGTCCACTGAAGCTTTCTTT. The chain is built from TRBV6-1 and TRBJ1-1; no definite D call. Looked up from germline, CDR1 is MNHNS and CDR2 is SASEGT. The CDR3 is 12 residues long.

The chain has TRBV6-6 and TRBJ2-3, with a tentative D call TRBD2 (6 bases). The CDR3 length is 16 residues. Trimming took off 6 bases at V and 4 bases at J, with 20 bases between the two ends. The germline CDR1 and CDR2 sequences are MNHNY and SVGAGI (reference sequence). Here the CDR3 DNA reads TGTGCCAGCAGACTAGCCGGGACTGGGACCGCAGATACGCAGTATTTT. Residues: CASRLAGTGTADTQYF.

A few counts support this clonotype. The V gene is TRBV24-1, the J gene TRBJ2-7; perhaps D is TRBD1 or TRBD2 (6 bases each). Between the trimmed V and J ends, which lost 2 bases and 4 bases, there was a span of 8 bases. The CDR3 spans 13 residues. Per germline, CDR1 KGHDR and CDR2 SFDVKD. CDR3 protein: CATSDSGAYEQYF. CDR3 DNA sequence: TGTGCCACCAGTGATTCGGGGGCTTACGAGCAGTACTTC.

This chain's CDR3 is CASSIRYEQYF. The CDR3 DNA sequence: TGTGCCAGCTCCATCCGGTACGAGCAGTACTTC. This chain uses TRBV12-3 or TRBV12-4 with TRBJ2-7; D remains unclear. V gave up 8 bases and J gave up 4 bases, with 9 bases separating them. The CDR3 has 11 amino acids.

The V gene is TRBV18, the J gene TRBJ2-5; no reliable D call. Trimming removed 1 base from V and 5 bases from J, with 8 bases in between. Germline V gives CDR1 KGHSH, CDR2 LQKENI. The CDR3 is 13 residues long. In DNA, the CDR3 is TGTGCCAGCTCACCACGCTATGGGGAGACCCAGTACTTC. As protein: CASSPRYGETQYF.